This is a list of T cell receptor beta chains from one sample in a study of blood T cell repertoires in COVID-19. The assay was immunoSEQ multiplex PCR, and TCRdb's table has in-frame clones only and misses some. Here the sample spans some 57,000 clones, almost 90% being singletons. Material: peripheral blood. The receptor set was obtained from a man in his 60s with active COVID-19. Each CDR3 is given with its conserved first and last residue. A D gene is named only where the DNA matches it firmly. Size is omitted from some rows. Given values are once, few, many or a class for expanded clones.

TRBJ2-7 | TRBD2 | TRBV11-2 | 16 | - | CASSSLRWGGPYEQYF | TGTGCCAGCAGCTCCCTTCGTTGGGGAGGGCCCTACGAGCAGTACTTC
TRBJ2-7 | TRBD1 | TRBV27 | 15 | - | CASSSGTGGSGEQYF | TGTGCCAGCAGCTCGGGGACAGGGGGTTCAGGCGAGCAGTACTTC
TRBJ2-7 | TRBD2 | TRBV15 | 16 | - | CATSRGGLAGSYEQYF | TGTGCCACCAGCAGAGGGGGACTAGCGGGGTCCTACGAGCAGTACTTC
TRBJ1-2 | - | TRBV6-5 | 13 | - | CASSPRAGDGYTF | TGTGCCAGCAGTCCCCGAGCAGGGGACGGCTACACCTTC
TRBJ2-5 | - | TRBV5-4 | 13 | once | CASSLQGSETQYF | TGTGCCAGCAGCTTACAGGGTAGTGAGACCCAGTACTTC
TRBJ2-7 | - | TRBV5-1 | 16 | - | CASSSEPPGVLYEQYF | TGCGCCAGCAGCTCTGAACCGCCAGGGGTTCTCTACGAGCAGTACTTC
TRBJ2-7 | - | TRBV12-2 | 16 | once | CASRHLKRRGSYEQYF | TGTGCAAGTCGGCACCTTAAGAGGAGGGGATCCTACGAGCAGTACTTC
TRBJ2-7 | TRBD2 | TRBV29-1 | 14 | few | CSVEFSSGISEQYF | TGCAGCGTTGAATTTTCTAGCGGGATTTCCGAGCAGTACTTC
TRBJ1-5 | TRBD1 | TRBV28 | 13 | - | CASSDRVNQPQHF | TGTGCCAGCAGTGACAGGGTCAATCAGCCCCAGCATTTT
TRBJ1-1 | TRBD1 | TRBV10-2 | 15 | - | CASSRTTGEAAEAFF | TGCGCCAGCAGCCGTACAACAGGGGAGGCCGCTGAAGCTTTCTTT
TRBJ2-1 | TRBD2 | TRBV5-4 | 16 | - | CASSPPGLAGAWEQFF | TGTGCCAGCAGCCCCCCGGGACTAGCGGGAGCTTGGGAGCAGTTCTTC
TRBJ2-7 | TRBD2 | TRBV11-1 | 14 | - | CASSPTSGGYEQYF | TGTGCCAGCAGCCCTACTAGCGGGGGGTACGAGCAGTACTTC
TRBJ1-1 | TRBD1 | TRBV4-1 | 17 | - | CASSQTPGTGVGTEAFF | TGCGCCAGCAGCCAAACACCCGGGACAGGGGTGGGCACTGAAGCTTTCTTT
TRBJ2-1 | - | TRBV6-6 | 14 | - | CASYPMRGYNEQFF | TGTGCCAGCTACCCAATGCGAGGCTACAATGAGCAGTTCTTC
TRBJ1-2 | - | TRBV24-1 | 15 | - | CATSPRLGANYGYTF | TGTGCCACCAGTCCCCGTTTGGGGGCCAACTATGGCTACACCTTC
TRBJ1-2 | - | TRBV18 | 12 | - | CASSVNRDGYTF | TGTGCCAGCTCGGTAAACAGGGATGGCTACACCTTC
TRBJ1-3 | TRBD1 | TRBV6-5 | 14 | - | CASEDRDSGNTIYF | TGTGCCAGCGAAGACAGGGACTCTGGAAACACCATATATTTT
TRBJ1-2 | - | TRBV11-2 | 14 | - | CASSTPIGSRGYTF | TGTGCCAGCAGCACCCCGATAGGGAGCCGGGGCTACACCTTC
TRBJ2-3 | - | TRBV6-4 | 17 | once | CASSDAPGGAGTDTQYF | TGTGCCAGCAGTGACGCGCCTGGGGGGGCCGGCACAGATACGCAGTATTTT
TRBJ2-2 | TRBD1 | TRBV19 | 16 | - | CASSTRTGGYTGELFF | TGTGCCAGTAGTACCCGGACAGGGGGCTACACCGGGGAGCTGTTTTTT
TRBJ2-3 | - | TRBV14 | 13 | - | CASSQEELMAQYF | TGTGCCAGCAGCCAAGAAGAACTTATGGCGCAGTATTTT
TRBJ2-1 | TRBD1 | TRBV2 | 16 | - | CASSPGTGSSYNEQFF | TGTGCCAGCAGTCCAGGGACAGGAAGCTCCTACAATGAGCAGTTCTTC
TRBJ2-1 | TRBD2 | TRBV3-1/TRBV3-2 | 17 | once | CASSPTLGSGGYNEQFF | TGTGCCAGCAGCCCGACCTTGGGTAGCGGGGGATATAATGAGCAGTTCTTC
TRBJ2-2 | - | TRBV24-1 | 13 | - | CAARDSNTGELFF | TGTGCCGCCCGGGACTCCAACACCGGGGAGCTGTTTTTT
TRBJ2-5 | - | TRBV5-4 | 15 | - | CASSPGTAYQETQYF | TGTGCCAGCAGCCCCGGGACTGCGTACCAAGAGACCCAGTACTTC
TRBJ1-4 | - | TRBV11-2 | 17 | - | CASALGRGRPTNEKLFF | TGTGCCAGCGCCTTGGGAAGGGGAAGGCCAACTAATGAAAAACTGTTTTTT
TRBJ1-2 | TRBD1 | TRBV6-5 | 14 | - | CASSLQDRGYGYTF | TGTGCCAGCAGTCTACAGGACAGGGGCTATGGCTACACCTTC
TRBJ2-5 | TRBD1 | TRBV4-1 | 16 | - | CASSQDQRGRRETQYF | TGCGCCAGCAGCCAAGATCAAAGGGGGCGGAGGGAGACCCAGTACTTC
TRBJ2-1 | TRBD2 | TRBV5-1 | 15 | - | CASSLSGGDYNEQFF | TGCGCCAGCAGCTTAAGCGGGGGGGACTACAATGAGCAGTTCTTC
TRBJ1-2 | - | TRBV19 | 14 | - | CASSRTERNYGYTF | TGTGCCAGTAGCAGGACAGAACGGAACTATGGCTACACCTTC
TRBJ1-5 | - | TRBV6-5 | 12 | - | CASSLDWQPQHF | TGTGCCAGCAGTCTCGACTGGCAGCCCCAGCATTTT
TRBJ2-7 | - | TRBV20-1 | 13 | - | CSASSGQSYEQYF | TGCAGTGCAAGTAGTGGACAGTCCTACGAGCAGTACTTC